This TCR beta chain was sequenced in a study of cytomegalovirus exposure and HLA in healthy donors. Whole-study findings and limits: Earlier results showed most TCR beta V segments being productive about 87% or about 30% of the time. Roughly even sequencing depth across donors was the assumption behind the presence/absence analyses.

Comments on this clone: Its antigen remains unidentified.

Germline CDR1 LGHNA, CDR2 YNFKEQ. The CDR3 is 17 amino acids. Trimming removed 0 bases from V and 3 bases from J, with 15 bases in between. Healthy bone marrow donors made up the donor group. Use of 60 Vbeta and 13 Jbeta primers characterized the PCR. The method was immunoSEQ multiplex PCR; TCRdb's version includes in-frame clones alone and lacks a portion of them. Among roughly 180,000 clones listed, around 80% were seen once. V and J are TRBV4-2 and TRBJ1-5; D remains ambiguous. Sequences were obtained from PBMCs. The source is a man between 35 and 55 years old in good health and CMV-seronegative. The CDR3 coding sequence is TGTGCCAGCAGCCAAGAGGCACGGGGAGGATCCAATCAGCCCCAGCATTTT. Translating it yields CASSQEARGGSNQPQHF.